A selection of T cell receptor beta chains follows, all from one sample in a study of shared clonotypes between healthy human individuals. The table came from immunoSEQ multiplex PCR; TCRdb's copy has only in-frame clones and leaves some out. The table has under 200,000 clones, over 85% seen once. The sequenced sample consisted of naive CD4+ T cells sorted from blood. The receptors come from a woman in her twenties or thirties in good health. Both conserved end residues are part of each CDR3. A D gene is named only where the DNA matches it firmly. Size tells how often a clone was seen (once, few, many) or the class of an expanded clone, and some rows leave it out.

cdr3_nt: TGTGCCAGCAGCCTACGGGGACCGAGGGGAGGCGAGCAGTACTTC; cdr3_aa: CASSLRGPRGGEQYF; d_call: NA; v_call: TRBV11-2; j_call: TRBJ2-7; clone_size: few
cdr3_nt: TGTGCCAGCAGGAAGATAGCGACCTCCTACGAGCAGTACTTC; cdr3_aa: CASRKIATSYEQYF; d_call: NA; v_call: TRBV28; j_call: TRBJ2-7; clone_size: NA
cdr3_nt: TGTGCCTGGAGTGTATTGGCAGGGAGGAACGAGCAGTACTTC; cdr3_aa: CAWSVLAGRNEQYF; d_call: NA; v_call: TRBV30; j_call: TRBJ2-7; clone_size: once
cdr3_nt: TGTGCCTGGAGCCCTAGGGACAATGAGCAGTTCTTC; cdr3_aa: CAWSPRDNEQFF; d_call: NA; v_call: TRBV30; j_call: TRBJ2-1; clone_size: NA
cdr3_nt: TGTGCCAGCAGTTCGGGACAGGCGGGAACCTACGAGCAGTACTTC; cdr3_aa: CASSSGQAGTYEQYF; d_call: TRBD1; v_call: TRBV27; j_call: TRBJ2-7; clone_size: NA
cdr3_nt: TGTGCCAGCAGTTCCCAGGCGGGAGGTTCCTACGAGCAGTACTTC; cdr3_aa: CASSSQAGGSYEQYF; d_call: TRBD2; v_call: TRBV27; j_call: TRBJ2-7; clone_size: NA
cdr3_nt: TGTGCCAGCAGCTTTACCTACGAGCAGTACTTC; cdr3_aa: CASSFTYEQYF; d_call: NA; v_call: TRBV7-2; j_call: TRBJ2-7; clone_size: few
cdr3_nt: TGTGCCAGCAGCGTAGCTAGCCAAGAGACCCAGTACTTC; cdr3_aa: CASSVASQETQYF; d_call: NA; v_call: TRBV9; j_call: TRBJ2-5; clone_size: NA
cdr3_nt: TGCAGCGTGACAGGGCCCGAGTTTGGAGCTTTCTTT; cdr3_aa: CSVTGPEFGAFF; d_call: TRBD1; v_call: TRBV29-1; j_call: TRBJ1-1; clone_size: NA
cdr3_nt: TGTGCCAGTAGTGGCGCCGGGACTAGCGATTACTACGAGCAGTACTTC; cdr3_aa: CASSGAGTSDYYEQYF; d_call: TRBD2; v_call: TRBV19; j_call: TRBJ2-7; clone_size: NA
cdr3_nt: TGTGCCAGCAAACCCACTGGGGCCAACGTCCTGACTTTC; cdr3_aa: CASKPTGANVLTF; d_call: NA; v_call: TRBV27; j_call: TRBJ2-6; clone_size: NA
cdr3_nt: TGCGCCAGCAGCCAAGTCGGACTGAGCACAGATACGCAGTATTTT; cdr3_aa: CASSQVGLSTDTQYF; d_call: NA; v_call: TRBV4-1; j_call: TRBJ2-3; clone_size: NA
cdr3_nt: TGTGCCAGCAGCTTAGTCGGGGGCACTGGGGCCAACGTCCTGACTTTC; cdr3_aa: CASSLVGGTGANVLTF; d_call: NA; v_call: TRBV7-7; j_call: TRBJ2-6; clone_size: NA
cdr3_nt: TGCGCCAGCAGCCCGCTCAACAGACAGGGACTGGATGGCTACACCTTC; cdr3_aa: CASSPLNRQGLDGYTF; d_call: TRBD1; v_call: TRBV10-2; j_call: TRBJ1-2; clone_size: NA
cdr3_nt: TGCAGCGTTGGCGGGGGCGGTGACTATGGCTACACCTTC; cdr3_aa: CSVGGGGDYGYTF; d_call: NA; v_call: TRBV29-1; j_call: TRBJ1-2; clone_size: NA
cdr3_nt: TGTGCCAGCAGCCAACAAGGGGGGGGCCAGAGTTGGCAGTACTTC; cdr3_aa: CASSQQGGGQSWQYF; d_call: NA; v_call: TRBV4-2; j_call: TRBJ2-7; clone_size: once
cdr3_nt: TGTGCCAGCAGCGTTGGAGGACAGAGTAACTATGGCTACACCTTC; cdr3_aa: CASSVGGQSNYGYTF; d_call: NA; v_call: TRBV9; j_call: TRBJ1-2; clone_size: NA
cdr3_nt: TGTGCCAGCAGCCCCGGGCTAGCGGGCCCCGATACGCAGTATTTT; cdr3_aa: CASSPGLAGPDTQYF; d_call: TRBD2; v_call: TRBV6-4; j_call: TRBJ2-3; clone_size: NA
cdr3_nt: TGTGCCAGCAGCCTCGGGACTAGCGGGAGGGCCACCTACGAGCAGTACTTC; cdr3_aa: CASSLGTSGRATYEQYF; d_call: TRBD2; v_call: TRBV28; j_call: TRBJ2-7; clone_size: NA
cdr3_nt: TGTGCCAGCAGGTCCATCCGGGACGCAACCTACGAGCAGTACTTC; cdr3_aa: CASRSIRDATYEQYF; d_call: NA; v_call: TRBV21-1; j_call: TRBJ2-7; clone_size: few
cdr3_nt: TGTGCCAGCAGCTTTACCGATGAGCAGTTCTTC; cdr3_aa: CASSFTDEQFF; d_call: NA; v_call: TRBV7-9; j_call: TRBJ2-1; clone_size: once
cdr3_nt: TGTGCCAGCAGCCCCACCCTAGAAGGCCCCTATGGCTACACCTTC; cdr3_aa: CASSPTLEGPYGYTF; d_call: NA; v_call: TRBV9; j_call: TRBJ1-2; clone_size: NA
cdr3_nt: TGTGCCAGCAGTTACGGCTTGGCTGTGGAGCAGTACTTC; cdr3_aa: CASSYGLAVEQYF; d_call: NA; v_call: TRBV6-6; j_call: TRBJ2-7; clone_size: NA
cdr3_nt: TGCAGCGTTGATTTAGCGGGAGGCTTTGGGCAGTTCTTC; cdr3_aa: CSVDLAGGFGQFF; d_call: TRBD2; v_call: TRBV29-1; j_call: TRBJ2-1; clone_size: NA
cdr3_nt: TGTGCCAGCAGCAAAGCGCTAGCGGGGAGCCACTACGAGCAGTACTTC; cdr3_aa: CASSKALAGSHYEQYF; d_call: TRBD2; v_call: TRBV14; j_call: TRBJ2-7; clone_size: NA
cdr3_nt: TGTGCCTGTTGGGGCGAGGGGGGCTTGGGAGAGACCCAGTACTTC; cdr3_aa: CACWGEGGLGETQYF; d_call: NA; v_call: TRBV30; j_call: TRBJ2-5; clone_size: NA
cdr3_nt: TGTGCCGGAAAGAAGAGCTCCTATAATTCACCCCTCCACTTT; cdr3_aa: CAGKKSSYNSPLHF; d_call: NA; v_call: TRBV28; j_call: TRBJ1-6; clone_size: NA
cdr3_nt: TGTGCCAGCAGTTACCCGTCGGGGACTGAAGCTTTCTTT; cdr3_aa: CASSYPSGTEAFF; d_call: NA; v_call: TRBV6-6; j_call: TRBJ1-1; clone_size: NA
cdr3_nt: TGCGCCAGCAGCTCACAGGCGACGGGGGGAACAGATACGCAGTATTTT; cdr3_aa: CASSSQATGGTDTQYF; d_call: TRBD2; v_call: TRBV5-1; j_call: TRBJ2-3; clone_size: NA
cdr3_nt: TGTGCCAGCAGCGTAGGGGTTGGCGGGAGAGCCTACGAGCAGTACTTC; cdr3_aa: CASSVGVGGRAYEQYF; d_call: TRBD2; v_call: TRBV9; j_call: TRBJ2-7; clone_size: NA
cdr3_nt: TGCGCCAGCAGCTTGGATCAGGGGGCGAGAACCGGGGAGCTGTTTTTT; cdr3_aa: CASSLDQGARTGELFF; d_call: TRBD1; v_call: TRBV5-1; j_call: TRBJ2-2; clone_size: NA
cdr3_nt: TGTGCCAGCTCACCACAGGATACCGGCGAGACCCAGTACTTC; cdr3_aa: CASSPQDTGETQYF; d_call: NA; v_call: TRBV18; j_call: TRBJ2-5; clone_size: once
cdr3_nt: TGTGCCTGGACACAAGGGTTGGCTAATGAAAAACTGTTTTTT; cdr3_aa: CAWTQGLANEKLFF; d_call: NA; v_call: TRBV30; j_call: TRBJ1-4; clone_size: NA
cdr3_nt: TGTGCCAGCAGTTTTAACTTCGGTCGACAGGGGGCCGGACACGAGCAGTACTTC; cdr3_aa: CASSFNFGRQGAGHEQYF; d_call: TRBD1; v_call: TRBV28; j_call: TRBJ2-7; clone_size: NA
cdr3_nt: TGCGCCAGCAGCCCTCTGGAGGACACTGAAGCTTTCTTT; cdr3_aa: CASSPLEDTEAFF; d_call: NA; v_call: TRBV5-1; j_call: TRBJ1-1; clone_size: NA
cdr3_nt: TGTGCCAGCAGCGTCGGACTGGGTGAAACTTTCTTT; cdr3_aa: CASSVGLGETFF; d_call: NA; v_call: TRBV7-9; j_call: TRBJ1-1; clone_size: NA
cdr3_nt: TGTGCCAGCAGCATAAGGGACAGCAGCTACGAGCAGTACTTC; cdr3_aa: CASSIRDSSYEQYF; d_call: TRBD1; v_call: TRBV11-2; j_call: TRBJ2-7; clone_size: NA
cdr3_nt: TGCAGCGTCCCCGGGCCCTACTTC; cdr3_aa: CSVPGPYF; d_call: NA; v_call: TRBV29-1; j_call: TRBJ2-5; clone_size: NA
cdr3_nt: TGCGCCAGCAGCTCCGGGACAGGGGGAAACGAGCAGTACTTC; cdr3_aa: CASSSGTGGNEQYF; d_call: TRBD1; v_call: TRBV5-1; j_call: TRBJ2-7; clone_size: NA
cdr3_nt: TGTGCCAGCAGCCTAGGGTTAGCGGGAGGGAAGAATGAGCAGTTCTTC; cdr3_aa: CASSLGLAGGKNEQFF; d_call: TRBD2; v_call: TRBV11-3; j_call: TRBJ2-1; clone_size: NA
cdr3_nt: TGCGCCAGCAGCTACCGACAGGGCCCCTACGAGCAGTACTTC; cdr3_aa: CASSYRQGPYEQYF; d_call: TRBD1; v_call: TRBV5-1; j_call: TRBJ2-7; clone_size: NA
cdr3_nt: TGTGCCATCAGTGACCAGGCAGGTGCCCTTGAGCAGTACTTC; cdr3_aa: CAISDQAGALEQYF; d_call: NA; v_call: TRBV10-3; j_call: TRBJ2-7; clone_size: NA
cdr3_nt: TGTGCCAGCAGTTACTCAGGGGGCTTCACCTACGAGCAGTACTTC; cdr3_aa: CASSYSGGFTYEQYF; d_call: TRBD1; v_call: TRBV6-6; j_call: TRBJ2-7; clone_size: NA
cdr3_nt: TGTGCCAGCAGCACCCGACTAGCTATCTACGAGCAGTACTTC; cdr3_aa: CASSTRLAIYEQYF; d_call: TRBD2; v_call: TRBV7-2; j_call: TRBJ2-7; clone_size: NA
cdr3_nt: TGTGCCAGTAGCAGACAGGGGAGCTCCTACGAGCAGTACTTC; cdr3_aa: CASSRQGSSYEQYF; d_call: TRBD1; v_call: TRBV19; j_call: TRBJ2-7; clone_size: NA
cdr3_nt: TGCGCCAGCAGTACCGACAGGGGGAGAACCTACGAGCAGTACTTC; cdr3_aa: CASSTDRGRTYEQYF; d_call: TRBD1; v_call: TRBV5-1; j_call: TRBJ2-7; clone_size: NA
cdr3_nt: TGTGCCAGCAGTTACTCTAGGTTAAATTATGGCTACACCTTC; cdr3_aa: CASSYSRLNYGYTF; d_call: NA; v_call: TRBV6-5; j_call: TRBJ1-2; clone_size: NA
cdr3_nt: TGTGCCAGCAGCTGGAAAATTGGCGCTGAAGCTTTCTTT; cdr3_aa: CASSWKIGAEAFF; d_call: NA; v_call: TRBV7-7; j_call: TRBJ1-1; clone_size: once
cdr3_nt: TGTGCCAGCAGCCCCGGGACTAGAACGGGCGAGCAGTACTTC; cdr3_aa: CASSPGTRTGEQYF; d_call: TRBD2; v_call: TRBV28; j_call: TRBJ2-7; clone_size: NA
cdr3_nt: TGCGCCAGCAGCCAAACAGAGGGCTATGGCTACACCTTC; cdr3_aa: CASSQTEGYGYTF; d_call: NA; v_call: TRBV4-1; j_call: TRBJ1-2; clone_size: NA
cdr3_nt: TGTGCCAGCTCACCACTTTCAAGTAGCTCCTACGAGCAGTACTTC; cdr3_aa: CASSPLSSSSYEQYF; d_call: NA; v_call: TRBV18; j_call: TRBJ2-7; clone_size: NA
cdr3_nt: TGTGCCAGCAGCGGTGATAGAGCTGAAGCTTTCTTT; cdr3_aa: CASSGDRAEAFF; d_call: NA; v_call: TRBV5-8; j_call: TRBJ1-1; clone_size: NA
cdr3_nt: TGCAGTGCCGAGCTCTACGAGCAGTACTTC; cdr3_aa: CSAELYEQYF; d_call: NA; v_call: TRBV20-1; j_call: TRBJ2-7; clone_size: NA
cdr3_nt: TGTGCCAGTAGTATCGTCTTGCCCACCGGGGAGCTGTTTTTT; cdr3_aa: CASSIVLPTGELFF; d_call: NA; v_call: TRBV19; j_call: TRBJ2-2; clone_size: NA
cdr3_nt: TGCGCCAGCAGCCAACCGCGGAACTCCTACGAGCAGTACTTC; cdr3_aa: CASSQPRNSYEQYF; d_call: NA; v_call: TRBV4-1; j_call: TRBJ2-7; clone_size: NA